Listed here are 10 T cell receptor beta chains from one sample, sequenced in a study of identical twins. Each CDR3 protein gets one entry after TCRdb re-called the 5' RACE reads with MiXCR. The table records approximately 690,000 distinct CDR3 sequences, 5.5% to 6.5% of them present only once. The sequencing input was naive T cells sorted from blood. The receptors shown here come from a man aged 18 to 35 in good health.

This clonotype was counted ten times or more. The rearrangement joins TRBV6-5 to TRBJ2-3; D remains ambiguous. This CDR3 contains 14 residues. Germline V gene sequence: CDR1 MNHEY, CDR2 SVGAGI. V lost 0 bases, J lost 0 bases, and 4 bases lay in between. Written as DNA, the CDR3 is TGTGCCAGCAGTTACTCGAGGAGCACAGATACGCAGTATTTT. Residues: CASSYSRSTDTQYF.

Only a few counts were recorded for this clonotype. The chain links TRBV21-1 to TRBJ1-1. TRBV21-1 is a known pseudogene. The CDR3 runs to 17 residues. The CDR3 loop reads CASSNHTPDLMNTEAFF. CDR3 DNA sequence: TGTGCCAGCAGCAATCATACGCCAGACCTGATGAACACTGAAGCTTTCTTT.

This clonotype came up many times. J is TRBJ2-1 and V is TRBV10-3; D might be TRBD1 or TRBD2, each matching 5 bases. The CDR3 contains 16 residues. Trimming left V 4 bases short and J 5 bases short, with 18 bases between. The germline V gene has CDR1 ENHRY and CDR2 SYGVKD. CDR3 bases: TGTGCCATCAGTGCGGGGCGGGCTTCACACGACAATGAGCAGTTCTTC. Its protein is CAISAGRASHDNEQFF.

This clonotype was counted between two and nine times. The rearrangement uses TRBV4-1 and TRBJ1-5; a possible D gene is TRBD1 (6 bases). Germline V gene sequence: CDR1 MGHRA, CDR2 YSYEKL. This CDR3 region has 15 residues. Between the trimmed V and J ends, which lost 4 bases and 4 bases, there was a span of 14 bases. The CDR3 bases are TGCGCCAGCAGCCCCCAGACAGGAGCTAATCAGCCCCAGCATTTT. Translating it yields CASSPQTGANQPQHF.

This clonotype was found many times. This sequence joins TRBV3-1 and TRBJ2-3, with a possible D match to TRBD2 (6 bases). The V gene's germline CDR1 is LGHDT and CDR2 YNNKEL (reference sequence). With 4 bases removed from V and 9 bases from J, the gap between germline ends came to 23 bases. The CDR3 runs 16 residues. CDR3 sequence: CASSLRGTRDEVTQYF. CDR3 bases: TGTGCCAGCAGCCTACGCGGGACTCGCGACGAGGTCACGCAGTATTTT.

This clonotype was picked up many times. V usage is TRBV7-9 and J usage is TRBJ2-3; D tentatively fits TRBD1 or TRBD2 (5 bases each). V lost 5 bases and J 4 bases, leaving 22 bases between the germline ends. From germline, CDR1 is SEHNR and CDR2 FQNEAQ (reference sequence). The CDR3 length is 17 residues. As DNA, the CDR3 is TGTGCCAGCAGCACAACCTCCGGGACCCGCGGGTCAGATACGCAGTATTTT. Translation gives CASSTTSGTRGSDTQYF.

V and J are TRBV7-6 and TRBJ2-1, with D tentatively TRBD2 (5 bases). V dropped 5 bases and J dropped 10 bases, with 15 bases sitting between them. The CDR3 is 13 residues long. Germline lookup yields CDR1 SGHVS and CDR2 FNYEAQ. The CDR3 here is CASSPELVGEQFF. The CDR3 nucleotides are TGTGCCAGCAGCCCCGAACTAGTCGGGGAGCAGTTCTTC.

The rearrangement joins TRBV14 to TRBJ2-1; D might be TRBD2 (6 bases). The CDR3 is 17 amino acids. Germline V CDR1 and CDR2: SGHDN, FVKESK. V was shortened by 1 base and J by 10 bases, with 23 bases between the two germline ends. CDR3 region: CASSQAKRPLWGEEQFF. The CDR3 region has the DNA TGTGCCAGCAGCCAAGCTAAGAGGCCCCTTTGGGGGGAGGAGCAGTTCTTC. Filled out from reference TRBV14 and TRBJ2-1, the complete variable domain reads EAGVTQFPSHSVIEKGQTVTLRCDPISGHDNLYWYRRVMGKEIKFLLHFVKESKQDESGMPNNRFLAERTGGTYSTLKVQPAELEDSGVYFCASSQAKRPLWGEEQFFGPGTRLTVL.

This clonotype was recorded at least ten times. The gene calls are TRBV7-2 and TRBJ2-1, with a weak D call TRBD1 (7 bases). The V gene lost 5 bases and the J gene lost 5 bases, with 10 bases spanning the gap. Germline assignment: CDR1 SGHTA and CDR2 FQGNSA. This CDR3 has 13 amino acids. The CDR3 DNA is TGTGCCAGCAGCCGCGGGACAGACAATGAGCAGTTCTTC. Translation: CASSRGTDNEQFF. Full variable domain (missing parts from reference TRBV7-2 and TRBJ2-1): GAGVSQSPSNKVTEKGKDVELRCDPISGHTALYWYRQSLGQGLEFLIYFQGNSAPDKSGLPSDRFSAERTGGSVSTLTIQRTQQEDSAVYLCASSRGTDNEQFFGPGTRLTVL.

This clonotype was counted at least ten times. V usage is TRBV4-2 and J usage is TRBJ2-2, with 13 positions matching TRBD2. The CDR3 is 18 amino acids. CDR1 LGHNA and CDR2 YNFKEQ come from the germline V gene. After removal of 2 bases from V and 4 bases from J, the junction contained 7 bases not matched to a gene. The CDR3 DNA is TGTGCCAGCAGCCAACTATCACTAGCGGGAGGGGTCACCGGGGAGCTGTTTTTT. It yields the protein CASSQLSLAGGVTGELFF.